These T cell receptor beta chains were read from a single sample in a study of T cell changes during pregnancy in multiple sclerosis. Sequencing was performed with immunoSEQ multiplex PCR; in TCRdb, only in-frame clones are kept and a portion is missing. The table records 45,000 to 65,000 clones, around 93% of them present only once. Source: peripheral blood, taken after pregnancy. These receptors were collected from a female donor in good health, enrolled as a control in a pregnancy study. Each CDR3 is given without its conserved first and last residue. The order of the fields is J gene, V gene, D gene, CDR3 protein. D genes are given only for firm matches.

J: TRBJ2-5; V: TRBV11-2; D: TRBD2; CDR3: ASSVGLAEETQY
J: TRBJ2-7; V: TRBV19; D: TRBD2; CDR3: ASSIWGLAGDRGKY
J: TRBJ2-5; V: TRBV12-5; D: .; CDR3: ASVRDPGPQY
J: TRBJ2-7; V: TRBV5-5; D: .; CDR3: ASSLNGYEQY
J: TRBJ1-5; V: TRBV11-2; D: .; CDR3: ASSLNRGLQH
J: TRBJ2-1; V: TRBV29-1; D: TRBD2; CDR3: SVGGLAGGRSSYNEQF
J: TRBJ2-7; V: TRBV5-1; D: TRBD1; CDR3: ASSGGTGVEQY
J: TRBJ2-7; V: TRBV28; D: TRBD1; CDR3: ASSTGGSTYEQY
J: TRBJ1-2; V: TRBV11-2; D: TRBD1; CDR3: ASSHRGGGYGYT
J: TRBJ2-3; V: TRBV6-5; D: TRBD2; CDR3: ASSYSLAGTTDTQY
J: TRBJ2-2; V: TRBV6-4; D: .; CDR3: ASRRERTGELF
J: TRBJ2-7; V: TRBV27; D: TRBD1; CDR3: ASSRSGTGTGGYEQY
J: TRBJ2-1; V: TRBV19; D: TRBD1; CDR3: ASSISPTGYEQF
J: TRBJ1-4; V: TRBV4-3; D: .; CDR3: ASSPNQQGPGEKLF
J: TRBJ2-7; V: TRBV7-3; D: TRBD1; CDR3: ASSSNTGGEQY
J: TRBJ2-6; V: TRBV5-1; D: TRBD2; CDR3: ASSSLAGGPGANVLT
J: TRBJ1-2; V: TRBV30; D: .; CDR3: AWSVSRVGYT
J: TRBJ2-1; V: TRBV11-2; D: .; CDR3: ASSAGQSSYNEQF
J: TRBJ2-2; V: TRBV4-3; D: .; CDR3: ASSQEAGAISGELF
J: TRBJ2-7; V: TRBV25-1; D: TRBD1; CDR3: ASSADRGSYEQY
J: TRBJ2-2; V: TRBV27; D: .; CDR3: ASSINIAAGLTGELF
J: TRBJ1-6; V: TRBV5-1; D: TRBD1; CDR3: ASNPTAGTGASGEPLH
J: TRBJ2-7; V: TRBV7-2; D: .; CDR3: ASSLDQGPPYEQY
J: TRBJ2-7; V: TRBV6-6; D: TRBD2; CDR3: ASSSLGGASYEQY
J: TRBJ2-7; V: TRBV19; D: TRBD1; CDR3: ASSIVSGTGGAYEQY
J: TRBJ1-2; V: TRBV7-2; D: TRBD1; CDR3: ASSLRTGYGYT
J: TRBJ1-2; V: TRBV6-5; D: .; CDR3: ASSYQGLKDGYT
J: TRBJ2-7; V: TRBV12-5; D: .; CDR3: ASGSGAFGEQY
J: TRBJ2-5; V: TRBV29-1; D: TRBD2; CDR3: SVNSGRARETQY
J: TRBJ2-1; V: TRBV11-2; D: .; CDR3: ASSLDAVGHNEQF
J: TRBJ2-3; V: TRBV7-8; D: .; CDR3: ASRRVTTDTQY
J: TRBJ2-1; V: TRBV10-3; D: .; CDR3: AISSPISGEQF
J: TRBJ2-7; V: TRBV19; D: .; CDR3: ASSPLGGIYEQY
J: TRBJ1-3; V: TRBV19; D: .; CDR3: ASSTPRLSGNTIY
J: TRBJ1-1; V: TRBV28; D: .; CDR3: ASRRWQTEAF
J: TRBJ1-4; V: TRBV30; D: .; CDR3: AWKGSGAKLF
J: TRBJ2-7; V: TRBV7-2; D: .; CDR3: ASSRSQSYEQY
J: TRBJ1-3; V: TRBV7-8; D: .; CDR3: ASSLGRQGRGNTIY
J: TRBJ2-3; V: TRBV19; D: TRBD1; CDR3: ASSTTGSADTQY
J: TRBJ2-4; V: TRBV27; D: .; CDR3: ASSFDRRNIQY
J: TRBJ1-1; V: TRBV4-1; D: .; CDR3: ASSPPKGLQAEAF
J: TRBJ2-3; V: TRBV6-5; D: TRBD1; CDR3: ASSSGQNTDTQY
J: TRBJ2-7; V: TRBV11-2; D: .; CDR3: ASSRGWSYEQY
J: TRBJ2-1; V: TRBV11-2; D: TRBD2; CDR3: ASSGTSQGEQF
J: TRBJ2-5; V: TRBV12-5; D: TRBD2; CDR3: ASALTSGAKGTQY
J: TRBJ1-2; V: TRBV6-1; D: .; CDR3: ASSGSGGWSYGYT
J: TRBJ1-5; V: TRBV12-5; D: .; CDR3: ASGVDGYNQPQH
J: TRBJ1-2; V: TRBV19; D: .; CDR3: ASSIGPGNYGYT
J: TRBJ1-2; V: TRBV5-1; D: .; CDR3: ASSLGSGTNYGYT
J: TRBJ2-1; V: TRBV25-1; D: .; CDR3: ASRGDSLGYNEQF
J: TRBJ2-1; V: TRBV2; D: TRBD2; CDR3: ASSGLAGNYNEQF
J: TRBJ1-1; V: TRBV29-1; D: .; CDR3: SFTPGAALKAF
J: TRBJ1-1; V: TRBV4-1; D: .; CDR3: ASSQEGGTEAF
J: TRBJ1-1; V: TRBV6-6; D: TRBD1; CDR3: ASRRGQGVAEAF
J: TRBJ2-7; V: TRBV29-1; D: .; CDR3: SVQDRPYEQY
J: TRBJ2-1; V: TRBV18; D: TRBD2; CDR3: ASSPTSGRSHNEQF
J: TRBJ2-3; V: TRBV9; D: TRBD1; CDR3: ASSVVENSGTGGLDTQY